This TCR beta chain appears in the sequencing data of a study of cytomegalovirus exposure and HLA in healthy donors. Study details: Caucasian-associated ancestry cluster membership applied to about four fifths of 398 genotyped donors. Points from the study as a whole: In a later analysis, HLA-C alleles had the fewest associated TCRs, DRB1 alleles the most. On later analysis, the bulk of CMV-associated TCR beta chains appeared to be HLA-restricted. Accurate HLA-A and HLA-B prediction from TCR beta sequences was reported for most subjects.

J lost 3 bases, V lost 0 bases, and 14 bases had no gene match. The germline gives CDR1 SGDLS, CDR2 YYNGEE. This CDR3 comprises 18 residues. The PCR had 60 Vbeta and 13 Jbeta primers. Sequencing was performed with immunoSEQ multiplex PCR; in TCRdb, only in-frame clones are kept and a portion is missing. The data contain 55,000 to 65,000 clones, 80% of them singletons. Concerning this clone: Its antigen is unidentified.

Sequencing was done on a sample of PBMCs. V usage is TRBV9 and J usage is TRBJ2-7, with 8 nucleotides matching TRBD1. The source is a male donor in good health and CMV-seronegative. The CDR3 is CASSVGTPTSTGDYEQYF. The DNA of the CDR3 is TGTGCCAGCAGCGTAGGGACGCCCACGTCGACAGGGGACTACGAGCAGTACTTC.